What follows are 29 T cell receptor beta chains derived from one specimen sequenced in a study of graft-versus-host responses after intestinal transplantation. Antigens for these TCRs are unknown. Only in-frame clones appear in the TCRdb table, and some are missing; sequencing was by immunoSEQ multiplex PCR. The profile covers about 50,000 clones, with about 90% appearing a single time and 2.5% taken by the ten largest. The sequenced sample was unstimulated CD4+ T cells sorted from spleen or lymph node cells, obtained before transplant. The receptors shown here come from a human donor who was the organ donor for an intestinal transplant.

The chain is built from TRBV7-2 and TRBJ2-7; TRBD1 matches at 10 bases. CDR1 and CDR2 (germline): SGHTA, FQGNSA. Losses at the gene ends were 2 bases for V and 5 bases for J; bases not matched to a gene: 9. The CDR3 extends over 16 amino acids. The CDR3: CASSLTRDRGSHEQYF. The CDR3 region has the DNA TGTGCCAGCAGCTTAACCCGGGACAGGGGTAGCCACGAGCAGTACTTC.

The gene calls are TRBV11-2 and TRBJ2-5; 12 bases match TRBD2. Germline CDR1 and CDR2: SGHAT and FQNNGV. This CDR3 has 14 amino acids. V trimming: 3 bases; J trimming: 4 bases; junction bases outside the gene matches: 0. CDR3: CASSLTSGRETQYF. The CDR3 DNA follows: TGTGCCAGCAGCTTGACTAGCGGGAGAGAGACCCAGTACTTC.

This clone has a handful of counts. V usage is TRBV5-1 and J usage is TRBJ2-5; 8 nucleotides align to TRBD2. Germline V lookup: CDR1 SGHRS, CDR2 YFSETQ. The CDR3 is 16 amino acids. The V segment lost 0 bases and the J segment 0 bases; nucleotides outside the gene matches: 4. CDR3 nucleotide sequence: TGCGCCAGCAGCTTGGCCGGGGGGGTTAACCAAGAGACCCAGTACTTC. As protein: CASSLAGGVNQETQYF.

This sequence joins TRBV4-2 and TRBJ2-1, with TRBD2 matching 14 bases. V shed 3 bases, J shed 3 bases, and the junction held 7 bases outside the gene matches. The CDR3 is 18 amino acids. Germline V CDR1 and CDR2: LGHNA, YNFKEQ. The CDR3 region has the DNA TGTGCCAGCAGCCAGGGCTCTGGGACTAGCGGGGGCTACAATGAGCAGTTCTTC. Amino acid sequence: CASSQGSGTSGGYNEQFF.

V and J are TRBV6-5 and TRBJ2-7; D is possibly TRBD2 (5 bases). The CDR3 sequence is 14 residues long. Germline V CDR1 and CDR2: MNHEY, SVGAGI. V shed 6 bases and J shed 7 bases, with 19 bases lying between them. Written as DNA, the CDR3 is TGTGCCAGCAGCCGAGGGAGCCGGGTAGGTGAGCAGTACTTC. Its translation is CASSRGSRVGEQYF.

The chain is built from TRBV4-1 and TRBJ2-1; D gene unclear. The CDR3 length is 18 residues. Trimming took off 1 base at V and 7 bases at J, with 23 bases between the two ends. The germline gives CDR1 MGHRA, CDR2 YSYEKL. The CDR3 loop reads CASSQAREIVRWKNEQFF. The CDR3 coding sequence is TGCGCCAGCAGCCAAGCGAGAGAGATCGTAAGGTGGAAAAATGAGCAGTTCTTC.

The gene calls are TRBV28 and TRBJ2-7; D possibly corresponds to TRBD2 (5 bases). The V gene's germline CDR1 is MDHEN and CDR2 SYDVKM. V lost 6 bases to trimming and J lost 1 base, with 19 bases between them. CDR3 size: 16 residues. In DNA, the CDR3 is TGTGCCAGCAGCACCTCCGAGGGTCCCGGGTCCTACGAGCAGTACTTC. It translates to CASSTSEGPGSYEQYF.

This chain uses TRBV7-2 with TRBJ2-1; TRBD2 matches 7 bases. The germline CDR1 and CDR2 sequences are SGHTA and FQGNSA. The CDR3 has 15 amino acids. V lost 2 bases, J lost 7 bases, and 8 bases stayed unmatched. The CDR3 DNA is TGTGCCAGCAGCTTAATGCGGGGGAACCGGAATGAGCAGTTCTTC. Translation gives CASSLMRGNRNEQFF.

The chain combines TRBV7-6 with TRBJ2-3; 9 positions match TRBD2. Germline V lookup: CDR1 SGHVS, CDR2 FNYEAQ. The CDR3 length is 16 residues. V trimming: 0 bases; J trimming: 8 bases; junction bases outside the gene matches: 9. CDR3 sequence (DNA): TGTGCCAGCAGCTTAGCCGAGGGTAGCGGGAGCTCTACGCAGTATTTT. Protein: CASSLAEGSGSSTQYF. The variable domain in full, with the rest retrieved from reference TRBV7-6 and TRBJ2-3, is GAGVSQSPRYKVTKRGQDVALRCDPISGHVSLYWYRQALGQGPEFLTYFNYEAQQDKSGLPNDRFSAERPEGSISTLTIQRTEQRDSAMYRCASSLAEGSGSSTQYFGPGTRLTVL.

The V gene is TRBV28, the J gene TRBJ1-4, with D possibly being TRBD1 (5 bases). The CDR3 length is 14 residues. V dropped 5 bases and J dropped 3 bases, with 10 bases sitting between them. Germline V CDR1 and CDR2: MDHEN, SYDVKM. The CDR3 DNA reads as TGTGCCAGCAGTCGGGCGGGGGCTAATGAAAAACTGTTTTTT. Amino acid sequence: CASSRAGANEKLFF.

J is TRBJ2-5 and V is TRBV18, with 8 nucleotides matching TRBD1. The CDR3 is 16 amino acids. J was trimmed by 5 bases and V by 3 bases; bases with no gene match: 11. Germline lookup yields CDR1 KGHSH and CDR2 LQKENI. Written as DNA, the CDR3 is TGTGCCAGCTCACCGTTCCCGCAGGGGGCTCCGGAGACCCAGTACTTC. This encodes CASSPFPQGAPETQYF. Filled out from reference TRBV18 and TRBJ2-5, the complete variable domain reads NAGVMQNPRHLVRRRGQEARLRCSPMKGHSHVYWYRQLPEEGLKFMVYLQKENIIDESGMPKERFSAEFPKEGPSILRIQQVVRGDSAAYFCASSPFPQGAPETQYFGPGTRLLVL.

The chain uses TRBV28 and TRBJ2-3, with 12 bases aligning to TRBD2. Trimming at V came to 5 bases and at J to 2 bases, leaving 5 bases not matched to a gene. This CDR3 is built from 16 residues. Germline CDR1 is MDHEN and CDR2 is SYDVKM. The CDR3 DNA sequence: TGTGCCAGCAGTCGTAGACTAGCGGGAGACACAGATACGCAGTATTTT. Protein product: CASSRRLAGDTDTQYF. Full variable domain (outside the CDR3, taken from reference TRBV28 and TRBJ2-3): DVKVTQSSRYLVKRTGEKVFLECVQDMDHENMFWYRQDPGLGLRLIYFSYDVKMKEKGDIPEGYSVSREKKERFSLILESASTNQTSMYLCASSRRLAGDTDTQYFGPGTRLTVL.

This clone has only a few counts. V usage is TRBV6-1 and J usage is TRBJ2-3, with D possibly matching TRBD1 (6 bases). This CDR3 region has 13 residues. The V end was cut by 5 bases, the J end by 1 base, with 7 bases between. Germline CDR1 is MNHNS and CDR2 is SASEGT. The CDR3 region is CASSPGGTDTQYF. In DNA form, the CDR3 reads TGTGCCAGCAGTCCAGGGGGCACAGATACGCAGTATTTT.

This clone appeared a few times. The rearrangement links TRBV7-2 to TRBJ2-3; D is unresolved. V was pared by 1 base and J by 0 bases, with 8 bases between. CDR3 length: 15 amino acids. The germline V gene has CDR1 SGHTA and CDR2 FQGNSA. CDR3 coding DNA: TGTGCCAGCAGCTTAGTCGGAACTAGCACAGATACGCAGTATTTT. It encodes CASSLVGTSTDTQYF. The full variable domain, its missing parts supplied by reference TRBV7-2 and TRBJ2-3, is GAGVSQSPSNKVTEKGKDVELRCDPISGHTALYWYRQSLGQGLEFLIYFQGNSAPDKSGLPSDRFSAERTGGSVSTLTIQRTQQEDSAVYLCASSLVGTSTDTQYFGPGTRLTVL.

The chain uses TRBV6-5 and TRBJ2-3; D is unclear. This CDR3 has 14 residues. The V and J ends lost 2 bases and 6 bases respectively, with 12 bases between them. Germline CDR1 reads MNHEY; CDR2 reads SVGAGI. CDR3 sequence: CASSYDHFTDTQYF. The CDR3 coding sequence is TGTGCCAGCAGTTACGACCACTTTACCGATACGCAGTATTTT.

V gene TRBV5-8 combines with J gene TRBJ2-5, with 7 bases lining up with TRBD2. With 2 bases clipped from V and 5 bases from J, the junction kept 6 bases outside the gene matches. This CDR3 has 14 amino acids. Germline V gene lookup returns CDR1 SGHTS and CDR2 YDEGEE. The CDR3 loop reads CASSFFHGGETQYF. The CDR3 DNA reads as TGTGCCAGCAGCTTTTTCCACGGGGGGGAGACCCAGTACTTC.

CDR3 nucleotides: TGTGCCAGCAGTTCTACAGGGAGCTCCTATAATTCACCCCTCCACTTT. Translation gives CASSSTGSSYNSPLHF. The chain joins TRBV27 to TRBJ1-6; maybe TRBD1 (6 bases). The CDR3 is 16 residues long. The V end was cut by 4 bases, the J end by 0 bases, with 10 bases between. CDR1 MNHEY and CDR2 SMNVEV come from the germline V gene (reference sequence).

This chain joins TRBV5-4 and TRBJ2-5; 7 nucleotides match TRBD1. CDR1 is SGHNT, CDR2 YYREEE, per germline (reference sequence). With V trimmed by 3 bases and J by 2 bases, 10 bases remained unmatched. This CDR3 spans 16 amino acids. This chain's CDR3 is CASSYPGQRPQETQYF. CDR3 DNA sequence: TGTGCCAGCAGCTACCCGGGACAGAGACCGCAAGAGACCCAGTACTTC.

The V call is TRBV7-9, the J call TRBJ2-5; TRBD1 agrees at 9 bases. The length of the CDR3 is 16 residues. CDR1 and CDR2 (germline): SEHNR, FQNEAQ (reference sequence). With 3 bases clipped from V and 4 bases from J, the junction kept 9 bases outside the gene matches. The CDR3 DNA reads as TGTGCCAGCAGCTTCCCGGGGACAGGGTATAGAGAGACCCAGTACTTC. Encoded protein: CASSFPGTGYRETQYF.

The genes are TRBV7-2 and TRBJ2-3; D is perhaps TRBD1 (5 bases). This CDR3 has 14 residues. V was clipped by 5 bases and J by 0 bases, with 9 bases between them. Germline CDR1 and CDR2: SGHTA and FQGNSA. The CDR3 bases are TGTGCCAGCAGCCCCAGGGCGAGCACAGATACGCAGTATTTT. Protein: CASSPRASTDTQYF.

The chain uses TRBV4-1 and TRBJ2-7; D remains ambiguous. Trimming took off 0 bases at V and 6 bases at J, with 6 bases between the two ends. This CDR3 contains 12 residues. Germline values: CDR1 MGHRA, CDR2 YSYEKL. The CDR3 reads CASSQDGGEQYF. The CDR3 DNA reads TGCGCCAGCAGCCAAGATGGTGGCGAGCAGTACTTC.

The V call is TRBV10-1, the J call TRBJ2-7; D is perhaps TRBD1 (6 bases). Trimming cost V 6 bases and J 2 bases, with 11 bases left between them. The CDR3 covers 13 residues. Per the germline V gene, CDR1 is WNHNN and CDR2 is SYGVQD (reference sequence). CDR3 nucleotide sequence: TGCGCCAGCAGCCCGGGACAACCCTACGAGCAGTACTTC. This sequence encodes CASSPGQPYEQYF.

The chain has TRBV11-2 and TRBJ2-5; D gene unclear. The V and J ends lost 4 bases and 4 bases respectively, with 13 bases between them. The CDR3 covers 14 residues. Per germline, CDR1 SGHAT and CDR2 FQNNGV. The CDR3 coding sequence is TGTGCCAGCAGCTCGGTAAACTTTTTAGAGACCCAGTACTTC. This sequence encodes CASSSVNFLETQYF.

V and J are TRBV7-2 and TRBJ2-3, with D possibly matching TRBD1 (6 bases). The CDR3 has 15 residues. Trimming removed 1 base at V and 1 base at J, with 9 bases between. From germline, CDR1 is SGHTA and CDR2 FQGNSA. CDR3: CASSLGRQGTDTQYF. CDR3 bases: TGTGCCAGCAGCTTAGGGCGACAGGGCACAGATACGCAGTATTTT.

The V call is TRBV10-3, the J call TRBJ2-7, with 8 bases matching TRBD2. The CDR3 is 15 residues long. Germline V gene sequence: CDR1 ENHRY, CDR2 SYGVKD. V dropped 3 bases and J dropped 3; count of bases not matched to a gene: 7. The CDR3 protein is CAISEVSGMVYEQYF. DNA for the CDR3: TGTGCCATCAGTGAAGTTAGCGGGATGGTCTACGAGCAGTACTTC.

For this clone: The same CDR3 arises from other DNA sequences in this sample as well. The rearrangement links TRBV7-2 to TRBJ2-7, with a possible D match to TRBD1 (6 bases). The CDR3 runs 13 residues. V dropped 0 bases and J dropped 6 bases, with 9 bases sitting between them. The V gene's germline CDR1 is SGHTA and CDR2 FQGNSA. The CDR3 coding sequence is TGTGCCAGCAGCTTAGCGAGGGGGAGCGAGCAGTACTTC. Protein product: CASSLARGSEQYF. The full variable domain, its missing parts supplied by reference TRBV7-2 and TRBJ2-7, is GAGVSQSPSNKVTEKGKDVELRCDPISGHTALYWYRQSLGQGLEFLIYFQGNSAPDKSGLPSDRFSAERTGGSVSTLTIQRTQQEDSAVYLCASSLARGSEQYFGPGTRLTVT.

Here the CDR3 reads CASSPRTGGWVGELFF. The CDR3 DNA sequence: TGCGCCAGCAGCCCGCGGACAGGGGGCTGGGTCGGGGAGCTGTTTTTT. The rearrangement uses TRBV4-3 and TRBJ2-2; TRBD1 aligns across 11 bases. Germline values: CDR1 LGHNA, CDR2 YSLEER. V was pared by 4 bases and J by 7 bases, with 8 bases of the junction left unmatched. The CDR3 consists of 16 residues.

The V call is TRBV9, the J call TRBJ2-3; D perhaps matches TRBD2 (5 bases). Germline V gene data show CDR1 as SGDLS and CDR2 as YYNGEE. The CDR3 has 14 residues. The V end was cut by 1 base, the J end by 4 bases, with 10 bases between. The CDR3 is CASSVFGVADTQYF. CDR3 sequence (DNA): TGTGCCAGCAGCGTATTCGGGGTTGCAGATACGCAGTATTTT. The variable domain in full, with the rest retrieved from reference TRBV9 and TRBJ2-3, is DSGVTQTPKHLITATGQRVTLRCSPRSGDLSVYWYQQSLDQGLQFLIQYYNGEERAKGNILERFSAQQFPDLHSELNLSSLELGDSALYFCASSVFGVADTQYFGPGTRLTVL.

V and J are TRBV9 and TRBJ2-3; D could derive from TRBD1 or TRBD2 (5 bases each). Per the germline V gene, CDR1 is SGDLS and CDR2 is YYNGEE. Deletions cut 4 bases from V and 3 bases from J, with 18 bases between. The CDR3 has 16 amino acids. The CDR3 loop is CASSRSAGTGTDTQYF. The CDR3, as DNA: TGTGCCAGCAGCCGTAGTGCAGGGACCGGGACAGATACGCAGTATTTT.